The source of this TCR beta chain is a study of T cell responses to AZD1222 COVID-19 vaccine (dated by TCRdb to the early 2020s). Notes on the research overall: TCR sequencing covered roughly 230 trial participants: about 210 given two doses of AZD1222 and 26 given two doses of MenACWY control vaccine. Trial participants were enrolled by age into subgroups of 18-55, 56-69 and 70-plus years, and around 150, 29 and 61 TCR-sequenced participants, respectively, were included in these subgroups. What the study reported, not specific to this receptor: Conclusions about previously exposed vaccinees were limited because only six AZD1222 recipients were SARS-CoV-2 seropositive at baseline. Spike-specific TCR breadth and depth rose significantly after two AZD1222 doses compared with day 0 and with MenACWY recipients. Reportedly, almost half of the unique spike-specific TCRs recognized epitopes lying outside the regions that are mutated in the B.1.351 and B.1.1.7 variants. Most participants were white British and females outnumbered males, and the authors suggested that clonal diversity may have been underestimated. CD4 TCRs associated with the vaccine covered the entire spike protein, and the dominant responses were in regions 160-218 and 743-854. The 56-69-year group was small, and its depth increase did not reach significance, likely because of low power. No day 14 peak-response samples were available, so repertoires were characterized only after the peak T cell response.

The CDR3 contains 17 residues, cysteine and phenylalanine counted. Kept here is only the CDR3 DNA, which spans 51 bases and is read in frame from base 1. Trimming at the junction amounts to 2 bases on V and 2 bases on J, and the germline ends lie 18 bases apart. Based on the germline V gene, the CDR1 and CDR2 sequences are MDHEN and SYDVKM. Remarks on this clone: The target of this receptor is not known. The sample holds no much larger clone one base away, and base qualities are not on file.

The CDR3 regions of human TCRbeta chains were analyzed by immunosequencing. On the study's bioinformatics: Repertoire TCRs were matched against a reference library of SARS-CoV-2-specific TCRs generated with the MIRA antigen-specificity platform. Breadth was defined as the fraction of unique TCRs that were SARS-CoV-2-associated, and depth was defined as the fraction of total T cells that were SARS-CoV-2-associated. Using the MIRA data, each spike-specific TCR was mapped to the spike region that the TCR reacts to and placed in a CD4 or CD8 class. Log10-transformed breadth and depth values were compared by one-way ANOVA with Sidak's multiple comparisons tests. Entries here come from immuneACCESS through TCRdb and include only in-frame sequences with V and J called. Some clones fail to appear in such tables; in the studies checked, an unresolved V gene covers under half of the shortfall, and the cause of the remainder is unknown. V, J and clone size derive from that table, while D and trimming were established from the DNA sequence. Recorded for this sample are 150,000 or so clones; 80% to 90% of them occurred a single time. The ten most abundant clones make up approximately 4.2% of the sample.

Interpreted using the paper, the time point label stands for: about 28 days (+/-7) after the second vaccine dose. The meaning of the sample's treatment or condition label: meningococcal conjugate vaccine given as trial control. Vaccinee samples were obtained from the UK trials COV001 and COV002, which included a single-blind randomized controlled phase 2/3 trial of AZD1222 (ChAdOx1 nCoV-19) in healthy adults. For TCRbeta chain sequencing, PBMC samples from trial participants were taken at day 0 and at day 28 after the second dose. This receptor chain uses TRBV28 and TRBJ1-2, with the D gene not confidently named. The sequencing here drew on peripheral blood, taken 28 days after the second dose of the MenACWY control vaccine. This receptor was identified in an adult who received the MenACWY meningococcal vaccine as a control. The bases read TGTGCCAGCAGTTTACGACTTCGGACGGATCAAAACTATGGCTACACCTTC. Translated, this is CASSLRLRTDQNYGYTF.